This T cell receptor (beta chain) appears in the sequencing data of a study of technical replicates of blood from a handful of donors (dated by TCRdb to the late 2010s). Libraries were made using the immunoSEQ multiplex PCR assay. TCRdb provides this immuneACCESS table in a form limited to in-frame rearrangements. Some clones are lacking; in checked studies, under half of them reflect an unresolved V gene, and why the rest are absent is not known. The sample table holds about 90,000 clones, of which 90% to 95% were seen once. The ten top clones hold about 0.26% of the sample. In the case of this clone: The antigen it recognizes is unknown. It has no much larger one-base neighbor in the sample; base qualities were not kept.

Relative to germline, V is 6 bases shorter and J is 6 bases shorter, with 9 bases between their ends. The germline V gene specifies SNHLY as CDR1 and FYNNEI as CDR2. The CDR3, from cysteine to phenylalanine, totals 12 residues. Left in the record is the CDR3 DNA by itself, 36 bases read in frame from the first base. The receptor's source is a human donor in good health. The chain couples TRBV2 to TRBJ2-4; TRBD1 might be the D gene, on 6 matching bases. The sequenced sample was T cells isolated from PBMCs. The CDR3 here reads CASRQGLNIQYF. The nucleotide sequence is TGTGCCAGCAGACAGGGTTTAAACATTCAGTACTTC.